The 3 T cell receptor beta chains below come from one sample, sequenced in a study of blood T cell repertoires in COVID-19. TCRdb's table, derived via immunoSEQ multiplex PCR, lists solely in-frame clones and lacks some. There are around 130,000 clones in the sample; roughly four fifths occur only once, and 9.5% to 15% lies in the top ten. Sequenced material: peripheral blood. Receptor source: a human donor in a cohort sampled during active COVID-19.

This clone showed up just once. This chain uses TRBV6-6 with TRBJ2-3; 9 bases map to TRBD2. The germline V gene has CDR1 MNHNY and CDR2 SVGAGI (reference sequence). The V segment lost 6 bases and the J segment 0 bases; nucleotides outside the gene matches: 10. The CDR3 is 17 residues long. CDR3 residues: CASRRHSGRTSTDTQYF. The CDR3, as DNA: TGTGCCAGCAGACGACATAGCGGGAGAACTAGCACAGATACGCAGTATTTT.

The chain joins TRBV7-3 to TRBJ2-1, with D perhaps matching TRBD1 (6 bases). Germline V lookup: CDR1 SGHTA, CDR2 FQGTGA. The CDR3 is 14 residues long. The V gene lost 5 bases and the J gene lost 8 bases, with 16 bases spanning the gap. CDR3 protein: CASSQGGRVDEQFF. CDR3 nucleotide sequence: TGTGCCAGCAGCCAAGGGGGTCGGGTGGATGAGCAGTTCTTC.

The V call is TRBV7-9, the J call TRBJ2-7, with TRBD1 identical over 7 bases. V shed 3 bases and J 0 bases; nucleotides not matched to a gene: 2. Germline V CDR1 and CDR2: SEHNR, FQNEAQ (reference sequence). The CDR3 is 14 residues long. CDR3 amino acids: CASSLGQSSYEQYF. CDR3 sequence (DNA): TGTGCCAGCAGCTTGGGACAGAGCTCCTACGAGCAGTACTTC.